This TCR beta chain comes out of a study of T cells in Graves' hyperthyroidism and ophthalmopathy. TCR beta CDR3 region amplification was performed from RNA transcripts. HTBI primers were the set used in a first-round RT-PCR of the TCR CDR3. TCRdb called the multiplex PCR reads again in MiXCR, with one record for every CDR3 protein. Of fewer than 250,000 distinct CDR3 sequences in the sample, roughly 17% are singletons; the top ten hold around 50%. Participants, patients aged 18 to 65, had newly diagnosed hyperthyroidism with a duration under 2 months. Fresh peripheral blood, roughly 9.8 ml of it, supplied the PBMCs. Study conclusions and caveats: Most thyroid clonotypes with frequency above 0.001 were detected in blood.

Germline V gives CDR1 SGHTA, CDR2 FQGNSA. This CDR3 spans 15 amino acids. The V and J ends lost 5 bases and 4 bases respectively, with 14 bases between them. This clonotype was counted ten times or more. Its antigen is unknown. Source material: blood. This TCR was sampled from a man aged 50 or older with Graves' hyperthyroidism. The genes are TRBV7-2 and TRBJ1-4; D call uncertain. CDR3: CASSPRAHINEKLFF. The CDR3 DNA reads as TGTGCCAGCAGCCCACGGGCCCACATTAATGAAAAACTGTTTTTT.